This TCR beta chain was obtained from a study of T cells in Graves' hyperthyroidism and ophthalmopathy. Notes on the study in general: Also found in blood were most expanded thyroid clonotypes above 0.001.

About this clonotype itself: Its antigen is unknown.

TCR beta CDR3 regions were amplified from RNA. The HTBI primer set served for first-round RT-PCR of the TCR CDR3. Using its own MiXCR run on the multiplex PCR reads, TCRdb lists one record per CDR3 protein. The sample records under 350,000 distinct CDR3 sequences, about 15% being singletons. Trimming pared 10 bases from V and 4 bases from J, leaving 17 bases between. This CDR3 contains 15 residues. Germline V gene lookup returns CDR1 LNHDA and CDR2 SQIVND (reference sequence). The origin of this receptor is a woman aged 55-70 years with Graves' ophthalmopathy. The rearrangement links TRBV19 to TRBJ1-6; possible D gene TRBD1, 5 bases. Sequencing used blood. CDR3: CATSRSTEYNSPLHF. CDR3 nucleotides: TGTGCCACATCCCGCTCGACAGAGTATAATTCACCCCTCCACTTT. Drawing the rest from reference TRBV19 and TRBJ1-6, the complete variable domain is DGGITQSPKYLFRKEGQNVTLSCEQNLNHDAMYWYRQDPGQGLRLIYYSQIVNDFQKGDIAEGYSVSREKKESFPLTVTSAQKNPTAFYLCATSRSTEYNSPLHFGNGTRLTVT.